Listed below are T cell receptor beta chains from one sample, sequenced in a study of tumor-infiltrating lymphocytes in localized non-small cell lung cancer. Profiling relied on immunoSEQ multiplex PCR, and the TCRdb table lists in-frame clones only, not all of them. The sample records some 9,200 clones, 65% to 85% being singletons. Input material: uninvolved lung tissue not adjacent to the tumor. The source of these receptors is a human donor with non-small cell lung cancer. Both conserved end residues are part of each CDR3. D genes are given only for firm matches. Only part of the rows carry a size: once, few, many, or a class if the clone is expanded.

>-|TRBJ1-4|-|TRBV18
TGTGCCAGCTCACCGGGGGCAACTAATGAAAAACTGTTTTTT
CASSPGATNEKLFF
>-|TRBJ2-7|-|TRBV18
TGTGCCAGCTCACCCTCCCAAGGGAACGAGCAGTACTTC
CASSPSQGNEQYF
>-|TRBJ2-1|-|TRBV7-7
TGTGCCAGCAGCCAGGAACTCACCACCTCGCAGTTCTTC
CASSQELTTSQFF
>-|TRBJ1-5|-|TRBV9
TGTGCCAGCAGCGTAGGGGCCAGGGGTGATCAGCCCCAGCATTTT
CASSVGARGDQPQHF
>-|TRBJ2-5|-|TRBV5-4
TGTGCCAGCAGCTTGGAAGCTAGCTCAGAGACCCAGTACTTC
CASSLEASSETQYF
>TRBD1|TRBJ2-7|-|TRBV7-2
TGTGCCAGCAGCTTTGGACAGGGTATAGGGTACGAGCAGTACTTC
CASSFGQGIGYEQYF
>-|TRBJ2-7|few|TRBV4-2
TGTGCCAGCAGCCAAGTTCGGACCTCCGAGCAGTACTTC
CASSQVRTSEQYF
>-|TRBJ2-1|few|TRBV5-4
TGTGCCAGCAGCTTGGGACAGGGAGCGGGCAACTACAATGAGCAGTTCTTC
CASSLGQGAGNYNEQFF
>TRBD2|TRBJ2-3|-|TRBV2
TGTGCCAGCAGGGCCGGGACTAGCGTCGATACGCAGTATTTT
CASRAGTSVDTQYF
>TRBD1|TRBJ1-2|-|TRBV5-4
TGTGCCAGCAGCATGGGACAGGGGGCCGGCGCGGGTTATGGCTACACCTTC
CASSMGQGAGAGYGYTF
>-|TRBJ1-2|once|TRBV11-2
TGTGCCAGCAGCCCCCGGGGGGGGTTCCTTGAGGGCTACACCTTC
CASSPRGGFLEGYTF
>-|TRBJ2-1|-|TRBV19
TGTGCCAGTAGTCCTCGCCCAGGGTCAGTCAATGAGCAGTTCTTC
CASSPRPGSVNEQFF
>TRBD1|TRBJ1-4|-|TRBV7-9
TGTGCCAGCAGCTTCTGGACAGGGGAGGACGAAAAACTGTTTTTT
CASSFWTGEDEKLFF
>TRBD1|TRBJ1-1|-|TRBV18
TGTGCCAGCTCACTCGGACAGGGGGGATCGAACACTGAAGCTTTCTTT
CASSLGQGGSNTEAFF
>TRBD1|TRBJ1-2|-|TRBV11-3
TGTGCCAGCAGCTTGACAGGGGGCCGTGGCTACACCTTC
CASSLTGGRGYTF
>-|TRBJ2-3|-|TRBV18
TGTGCCAGCTCACTCCGGGCGGGGGATACGCAGTATTTT
CASSLRAGDTQYF
>TRBD2|TRBJ2-3|-|TRBV11-1
TGTGCCAGCAGCTCCGAGCGGGGCCGCACAGATACGCAGTATTTT
CASSSERGRTDTQYF
>-|TRBJ1-5|-|TRBV6-6
TGTGCCAGCAGTTCGGGGGTCAGACAGCCCCAGCATTTT
CASSSGVRQPQHF
>-|TRBJ2-5|-|TRBV7-6
TGTGCCAGCCGGAGACAGGAGGGGAGGCAAGAGACCCAGTACTTC
CASRRQEGRQETQYF
>TRBD2|TRBJ2-2|-|TRBV5-1
TGCGCCAGCACCCAACCGACCGGGACTAGCCCCGGGGAGCTGTTTTTT
CASTQPTGTSPGELFF
>-|TRBJ2-1|-|TRBV5-1
TGCGCCAGCAGCTTACGCGGGGGCCTCAATGAGCAGTTCTTC
CASSLRGGLNEQFF
>-|TRBJ2-7|-|TRBV2
TGTGCCAGCAGTGGACAGCTCTCCTACGAGCAGTACTTC
CASSGQLSYEQYF
>TRBD1|TRBJ1-2|-|TRBV6-5
TGTGCCAGCCGCCCTCCTAAACAGGGGGCCTATGGCTACACCTTC
CASRPPKQGAYGYTF
>-|TRBJ1-1|-|TRBV11-2
TGTGCCAGCAGCTTAGAGAGTCAGGGCTCAGCTTTCTTT
CASSLESQGSAFF
>TRBD1|TRBJ1-2|-|TRBV7-2
TGTGCCAGCAGCTCCTTATATGGGACAGGGTCCGCCTATGGCTACACCTTC
CASSSLYGTGSAYGYTF
>-|TRBJ2-7|few|TRBV28
TGTGCCAGCAGCTCATGGGGCAACGAGCAGTACTTC
CASSSWGNEQYF
>-|TRBJ2-1|-|TRBV7-3
TGTGCCAGCAGCGGTAATAGCGGAACCAATGAGCAGTTCTTC
CASSGNSGTNEQFF
>TRBD1|TRBJ2-3|-|TRBV13
TGTGCCAGCAGCTTCCAGGGGGTTCTCACAGATACGCAGTATTTT
CASSFQGVLTDTQYF